The 18 T cell receptor beta chains below were found in one sample sequenced in a study of cytomegalovirus exposure and HLA in healthy donors. Amplification used 60 Vbeta primers and 13 Jbeta primers. Here immunoSEQ multiplex PCR was the method, and the copy in TCRdb shows in-frame clones only, minus some. The data contain around 76,000 clones, 65% to 75% of them singletons. The sample consisted of PBMCs. The receptors were sampled from a man in his forties in good health and CMV-seropositive.

The V call is TRBV6-1, the J call TRBJ2-7; D is possibly TRBD2 (7 bases). Germline assignment: CDR1 MNHNS and CDR2 SASEGT. The ends were cut back, 0 bases at V and 12 bases at J, with 21 bases in the middle. The CDR3 has 15 amino acids. CDR3 protein: CASSEAPTGRVLLYF. For the CDR3, the DNA is TGTGCCAGCAGTGAAGCCCCCACAGGGAGGGTACTGCTGTACTTC.

The J gene is TRBJ2-7, the V gene TRBV28, with 7 positions matching TRBD1. CDR1 and CDR2 (germline): MDHEN, SYDVKM. The V segment lost 2 bases and the J segment 3 bases; nucleotides outside the gene matches: 4. There are 14 residues in the CDR3. For the CDR3, the DNA is TGTGCCAGCAGTTTACCGGGACAGCACTACGAGCAGTACTTC. It translates to CASSLPGQHYEQYF.

The chain links TRBV25-1 to TRBJ2-1, with 9 bases lining up with TRBD2. This CDR3 is built from 17 residues. The germline CDR1 and CDR2 sequences are MGHDK and SYGVNS. V shed 4 bases, J shed 9 bases, and the junction held 16 bases outside the gene matches. CDR3 amino acids: CASSAPPAAGGPGEQFF. The DNA of the CDR3 is TGTGCCAGCAGTGCCCCCCCCGCGGCGGGAGGGCCCGGTGAGCAGTTCTTC.

This clone was observed a handful of times. The J gene is TRBJ1-5, the V gene TRBV27; tentative D call: TRBD1 (5 bases). Per germline, CDR1 MNHEY and CDR2 SMNVEV (reference sequence). The CDR3 extends over 13 amino acids. The ends were cut back, 5 bases at V and 7 bases at J, with 12 bases in the middle. DNA of the CDR3: TGTGCCAGCAGTCTCGCCGGGGGGCAGCCCCAGCATTTT. This sequence encodes CASSLAGGQPQHF.

This chain connects TRBV30 to TRBJ1-2; 8 positions agree with TRBD1. Germline V gives CDR1 GTSNPN, CDR2 SVGIG (reference sequence). V lost 2 bases, J lost 8 bases, and 10 bases stayed unmatched. The CDR3 extends over 14 amino acids. The CDR3, as DNA: TGTGCCTGGAGTCTAGAACGACAGGGGCCCGGCTACACCTTC. Amino acid sequence: CAWSLERQGPGYTF.

The chain employs TRBV4-3 and TRBJ1-2; TRBD1 matches at 9 bases. The CDR3 sequence is 16 residues long. V was clipped by 0 bases and J by 7 bases; unmatched bases: 9. CDR1 and CDR2 from the germline V gene are LGHNA and YSLEER. Here the CDR3 reads CASSQELTQGAGGYTF. As DNA, the CDR3 is TGCGCCAGCAGCCAAGAGTTAACACAGGGGGCGGGTGGCTACACCTTC.

This sequence joins TRBV28 and TRBJ2-2, with D possibly being TRBD1 (5 bases). The CDR3 sequence is 15 residues long. The germline V gene has CDR1 MDHEN and CDR2 SYDVKM. V was cut by 4 bases and J by 1 base, with 10 bases left in between. CDR3 nucleotides: TGTGCCAGCAGTTCAGGGTCGGGGAACACCGGGGAGCTGTTTTTT. Translating gives CASSSGSGNTGELFF.

The rearrangement links TRBV28 to TRBJ1-4; no firm D call. CDR3 size: 14 residues. The germline CDR1 and CDR2 sequences are MDHEN and SYDVKM. Between the trimmed V and J ends, which lost 3 bases and 5 bases, there was a span of 10 bases. CDR3 sequence (DNA): TGTGCCAGCAGTTTGAGGCCAGAAAATGAAAAACTGTTTTTT. It codes for CASSLRPENEKLFF.

This clone appeared a few times. The J gene is TRBJ1-1, the V gene TRBV29-1; no definite D call. Trimming stripped 1 base from V and 10 bases from J, with 13 bases between. This CDR3 has 12 amino acids. Looked up from germline, CDR1 is SQVTM and CDR2 is ANQGSEA. In nucleotides, the CDR3 is TGCAGCGTTGAAGTGTGGGAGCGTGGAGCTTTCTTT. Its translation is CSVEVWERGAFF.

The chain combines TRBV7-6 with TRBJ2-5, with TRBD1 as a possible D gene (5 bases). The CDR3 is made up of 11 amino acids. The germline V gene has CDR1 SGHVS and CDR2 FNYEAQ. V dropped 4 bases and J dropped 9 bases, with 9 bases sitting between them. The chain's CDR3 is CASSSQGSQYF. DNA of the CDR3: TGTGCCAGCAGCTCCCAGGGTTCCCAGTACTTC.

This clone has only a few counts. V is TRBV5-1 and J is TRBJ2-2, with D possibly TRBD1 on 5 matching bases. V lost 4 bases to trimming and J lost 4 bases, with 14 bases between them. The CDR3 is 15 residues long. CDR1 and CDR2 (germline): SGHRS, YFSETQ. CDR3 sequence reads: CASSPIDSLTGELFF. The CDR3 nucleotides read TGCGCCAGCAGCCCGATCGACAGCCTCACCGGGGAGCTGTTTTTT.

This clone was counted between two and nine times. The V call is TRBV5-4, the J call TRBJ1-1; 7 positions match TRBD1. Germline CDR1 reads SGHNT; CDR2 reads YYREEE (reference sequence). Unmatched junction bases numbered 9, after V lost 0 bases and J lost 4 bases. The CDR3 is 16 amino acids. Here the CDR3 DNA reads TGTGCCAGCAGCTTGGGTGGAGACAGGGCGAGCACTGAAGCTTTCTTT. It codes for CASSLGGDRASTEAFF. Based on the CDR3 plus reference TRBV5-4 and TRBJ1-1, the full variable domain is ETGVTQSPTHLIKTRGQQVTLRCSSQSGHNTVSWYQQALGQGPQFIFQYYREEENGRGNFPPRFSGLQFPNYSSELNVNALELDDSALYLCASSLGGDRASTEAFFGQGTRLTVV.

CDR3 sequence (DNA): TGTGCCAGCAGCTTGGGTACCCAGGGGGCAGCCGGGGAGCTGTTTTTT. Its protein is CASSLGTQGAAGELFF. The gene calls are TRBV5-4 and TRBJ2-2; TRBD1 matches 8 bases. The V gene end was trimmed by 0 bases and the J gene end by 6 bases; junction bases not matched to a gene: 7. Per the germline V gene, CDR1 is SGHNT and CDR2 is YYREEE (reference sequence). The CDR3 is 16 residues long.

The rearrangement links TRBV5-3 to TRBJ2-1; D is ambiguous. TRBV5-3 qualifies as an ORF whose function is uncertain. The CDR3 sequence is 12 residues long. The V gene lost 3 bases and the J gene lost 4 bases, with 5 bases spanning the gap. This chain's CDR3 is CARSSQYNEQFF. For the CDR3, the DNA is TGTGCCAGAAGCTCCCAATACAATGAGCAGTTCTTC.

For the CDR3, the DNA is TGTGCCAGCAGTTCCCGACTTAAAGGTGGCACTGAAGCTTTCTTT. It translates to CASSSRLKGGTEAFF. The chain uses TRBV6-5 and TRBJ1-1; D call uncertain. V lost 4 bases, J lost 4 bases, and 16 bases lay in between. The length of the CDR3 is 15 residues. Germline CDR1 MNHEY, CDR2 SVGAGI.

This clone appeared a single time. V usage is TRBV25-1 and J usage is TRBJ2-1; 9 bases are a match to TRBD1. V was clipped by 0 bases and J by 7 bases; unmatched bases: 13. This CDR3 region has 18 residues. Germline V gene sequence: CDR1 MGHDK, CDR2 SYGVNS. CDR3 sequence: CASSEYGTGTLGGNEQFF. CDR3 nucleotide sequence: TGTGCCAGCAGTGAATATGGGACAGGGACTCTCGGTGGGAATGAGCAGTTCTTC.

The sample holds a few counts of this clone. The chain uses TRBV6-5 and TRBJ1-1; D might be TRBD1 (6 bases). The CDR3 is 14 residues long. V lost 6 bases to trimming and J lost 2 bases, with 13 bases between them. CDR1 and CDR2 (germline): MNHEY, SVGAGI. The DNA for the CDR3 is TGTGCCAGCAGGCCAGGGGTTCTAAACACTGAAGCTTTCTTT. It translates to CASRPGVLNTEAFF.

This clone was seen a single time. The J gene is TRBJ2-7, the V gene TRBV7-8; the match to TRBD1 covers 7 bases. J was trimmed by 7 bases and V by 5 bases; bases with no gene match: 8. Germline V CDR1 and CDR2: SGHVS, FQNEAQ. The CDR3 length is 13 residues. CDR3 residues: CASSTRQGGEQYF. CDR3 in DNA: TGTGCCAGCAGCACCCGACAGGGCGGGGAGCAGTACTTC. Combining the CDR3 with reference TRBV7-8 and TRBJ2-7 gives the whole variable domain GAGVSQSPRYKVAKRGQDVALRCDPISGHVSLFWYQQALGQGPEFLTYFQNEAQLDKSGLPSDRFFAERPEGSVSTLKIQRTQQEDSAVYLCASSTRQGGEQYFGPGTRLTVT.